The 30 T cell receptor beta chains given below trace back to one sample, sequenced in a study of cytomegalovirus exposure and HLA in healthy donors. Vbeta (60) and Jbeta (13) primers were used in the PCR. TCRdb's table, derived via immunoSEQ multiplex PCR, lists solely in-frame clones and lacks some. In the table there are roughly 180,000 clones, 84% of which are singletons. Sequenced: PBMCs. The origin of the receptors is a man aged 18-30 years in good health and CMV-seronegative.

This clone was observed once. The chain links TRBV5-5 to TRBJ2-5, with TRBD1 matching over 9 bases. V shed 0 bases and J 4 bases; nucleotides not matched to a gene: 4. Germline CDR1 is SGHKS and CDR2 is YYEKEE (reference sequence). CDR3 length: 15 amino acids. The DNA for the CDR3 is TGTGCCAGCAGCTTGGACAGGGGGCGTGGAGAGACCCAGTACTTC. Translation: CASSLDRGRGETQYF.

The sample holds one count of this clone. V usage is TRBV9 and J usage is TRBJ2-5; 7 bases are a match to TRBD2. Germline trimming cut 4 bases from V and 5 bases from J; bases unmatched to any gene: 8. This CDR3 is built from 14 residues. Germline V gene sequence: CDR1 SGDLS, CDR2 YYNGEE. For the CDR3, the DNA is TGTGCCAGCAGCTTAAGCGGGGCTTTGGAGACCCAGTACTTC. Amino acid sequence: CASSLSGALETQYF. The full variable domain, in which reference TRBV9 and TRBJ2-5 provide the parts outside the CDR3, is DSGVTQTPKHLITATGQRVTLRCSPRSGDLSVYWYQQSLDQGLQFLIQYYNGEERAKGNILERFSAQQFPDLHSELNLSSLELGDSALYFCASSLSGALETQYFGPGTRLLVL.

Notes on this clone: Sequence at one end of the junction differs from germline and may be a read error. This chain joins TRBV5-1 and TRBJ2-4, with 9 positions matching TRBD2. The V gene's germline CDR1 is SGHRS and CDR2 YFSETQ. The CDR3 is 17 amino acids. CDR3 residues: CASSSKSGGLAENIQYF. The CDR3, as DNA: TGCGCCAGCAGCTCAAAATCCGGGGGACTAGCCGAAAACATTCAGTACTTC.

The chain links TRBV2 to TRBJ1-5; maybe TRBD1 (5 bases). From germline, CDR1 is SNHLY and CDR2 FYNNEI. CDR3 length: 13 residues. Between the trimmed V and J ends, which lost 4 bases and 2 bases, there was a span of 6 bases. CDR3 amino acids: CASSGGGNQPQHF. The CDR3 region has the DNA TGTGCCAGCAGTGGGGGGGGCAATCAGCCCCAGCATTTT. Together with reference TRBV2 and TRBJ1-5, the CDR3 gives the full variable domain: EPEVTQTPSHQVTQMGQEVILRCVPISNHLYFYWYRQILGQKVEFLVSFYNNEISEKSEIFDDQFSVERPDGSNFTLKIRSTKLEDSAMYFCASSGGGNQPQHFGDGTRLSIL.

The V gene is TRBV10-2, the J gene TRBJ2-5, with 10 bases matching TRBD1. The closer fit of TRBJ2-7 to the DNA end suggests the J call may be wrong. The CDR3 contains 14 residues. Germline-derived CDR1 and CDR2 are WSHSY and SAAADI. The CDR3 nucleotides read TGCGCCAGCAGGGCGGGACAGGGGTCCTACGAGCAGTACTTC. This gives the protein CASRAGQGSYEQYF.

V is TRBV4-1 and J is TRBJ2-3; 8 nucleotides match TRBD2. The germline gives CDR1 MGHRA, CDR2 YSYEKL. V was pared by 0 bases and J by 0 bases, with 11 bases of the junction left unmatched. The CDR3 consists of 19 residues. This CDR3 reads CASSQEGSGGLTSTDTQYF. In DNA, the CDR3 is TGCGCCAGCAGCCAAGAGGGGAGCGGGGGCCTTACTAGCACAGATACGCAGTATTTT.

The gene calls are TRBV19 and TRBJ2-1; 13 bases are a match to TRBD2. The CDR3 contains 18 residues. Per the germline V gene, CDR1 is LNHDA and CDR2 is SQIVND (reference sequence). Germline trimming cut 3 bases from V and 0 bases from J; bases unmatched to any gene: 5. CDR3 nucleotides: TGTGCCAGTAGTATCTCGGGACTAGCGGGAATCTCCTACAATGAGCAGTTCTTC. Translating gives CASSISGLAGISYNEQFF. Using reference TRBV19 and TRBJ2-1 for the parts outside the CDR3, the full variable domain is DGGITQSPKYLFRKEGQNVTLSCEQNLNHDAMYWYRQDPGQGLRLIYYSQIVNDFQKGDIAEGYSVSREKKESFPLTVTSAQKNPTAFYLCASSISGLAGISYNEQFFGPGTRLTVL.

Notes on this clone: This specimen includes other DNA sequences encoding the same CDR3. This chain uses TRBV7-2 with TRBJ2-7, with D unresolved. The CDR3 loop spans 12 amino acids. With 5 bases removed from V and 0 bases from J, the gap between germline ends came to 5 bases. Germline lookup yields CDR1 SGHTA and CDR2 FQGNSA. The CDR3 is CASSPSSYEQYF. The CDR3, as DNA: TGTGCCAGCAGCCCCAGCTCCTACGAGCAGTACTTC.

A remark on this clone: At one boundary the junction diverges from the germline segment, which might be a read error. The rearrangement links TRBV7-9 to TRBJ1-6; D may be TRBD1 (6 bases). The CDR3 extends over 15 amino acids. CDR1 is SEHNR, CDR2 FQNEAQ, per germline (reference sequence). DNA for the CDR3: TGTTCCAGCAGCTCCAGACAGGAATGGGATTCACCCCTCCACTTT. Translation gives CSSSSRQEWDSPLHF.

This clone occurred once. The J gene is TRBJ1-2, the V gene TRBV2, with 8 bases fitting TRBD1. V was pared by 3 bases and J by 6 bases, with 9 bases of the junction left unmatched. Looked up from germline, CDR1 is SNHLY and CDR2 is FYNNEI. The CDR3 loop spans 15 amino acids. CDR3 DNA: TGTGCCAGCAGTGACTCAAACTGGACAGGGAATGGCTACACCTTC. Translation gives CASSDSNWTGNGYTF. Variable domain in full (rest from reference TRBV2 and TRBJ1-2): EPEVTQTPSHQVTQMGQEVILRCVPISNHLYFYWYRQILGQKVEFLVSFYNNEISEKSEIFDDQFSVERPDGSNFTLKIRSTKLEDSAMYFCASSDSNWTGNGYTFGSGTRLTVV.

Regarding this clone: This specimen includes other DNA sequences encoding the same CDR3. V and J are TRBV19 and TRBJ1-1, with a possible D match to TRBD1 (5 bases). V was trimmed by 4 bases and J by 2 bases, leaving 17 bases between them. In germline, CDR1 is LNHDA, CDR2 SQIVND (reference sequence). This CDR3 region has 16 residues. CDR3 residues: CASSSWTLGGNTEAFF. The CDR3, as DNA: TGTGCCAGTAGTAGTTGGACACTCGGCGGTAACACTGAAGCTTTCTTT.

The V gene is TRBV4-3, the J gene TRBJ1-3, with 10 positions matching TRBD1. Germline V gives CDR1 LGHNA, CDR2 YSLEER. V was pared by 1 base and J by 2 bases, with 5 bases of the junction left unmatched. There are 17 residues in the CDR3. This CDR3 reads CASSQGGTGATGNTIYF. The CDR3 DNA reads TGCGCCAGCAGCCAAGGGGGGACAGGGGCTACTGGAAACACCATATATTTT.

The rearrangement uses TRBV18 and TRBJ1-2, with TRBD1 matching over 7 bases. CDR3 length: 15 amino acids. Germline CDR1 is KGHSH and CDR2 is LQKENI. The trim removed 5 bases at V and 3 bases at J, leaving 9 bases unmatched. CDR3 sequence reads: CASSKTGDPYYGYTF. CDR3 nucleotides: TGTGCCAGCTCAAAAACAGGGGACCCTTACTATGGCTACACCTTC.

The CDR3: CASSHQGFRADTQYF. DNA for the CDR3: TGCGCCAGCAGCCACCAGGGGTTCCGCGCAGATACGCAGTATTTT. The genes are TRBV5-1 and TRBJ2-3; D is perhaps TRBD1 (6 bases). V was shortened by 4 bases and J by 4 bases, with 16 bases between the two germline ends. The germline gives CDR1 SGHRS, CDR2 YFSETQ. CDR3 length: 15 amino acids.

V is TRBV7-9 and J is TRBJ2-1; no reliable D call. Between the trimmed V and J ends, which lost 4 bases and 7 bases, there was a span of 8 bases. This CDR3 region has 12 residues. Germline CDR1 is SEHNR and CDR2 is FQNEAQ (reference sequence). DNA of the CDR3: TGTGCCAGCAGCTCACGGCGGAATGAGCAGTTCTTC. It is translated as CASSSRRNEQFF.

The gene calls are TRBV19 and TRBJ2-3, with D possibly TRBD2 on 6 matching bases. The V gene lost 6 bases and the J gene lost 2 bases, with 12 bases spanning the gap. Germline lookup yields CDR1 LNHDA and CDR2 SQIVND (reference sequence). CDR3 size: 14 residues. The CDR3 spells CASRHSGTTDTQYF. The CDR3 DNA reads TGTGCCAGTAGACATAGCGGTACCACAGATACGCAGTATTTT.

The rearrangement links TRBV7-6 to TRBJ1-4, with 7 bases fitting TRBD1. Trimming removed 2 bases from V and 5 bases from J; junction bases left unmatched: 5. This CDR3 spans 15 amino acids. The germline V gene encodes CDR1 SGHVS and CDR2 FNYEAQ. The CDR3 protein is CASSLFPGQNEKLFF. The CDR3 nucleotides read TGTGCCAGCAGCTTATTCCCGGGACAGAATGAAAAACTGTTTTTT.

The chain recombines TRBV7-9 with TRBJ2-7, with 7 bases fitting TRBD1. V was pared by 6 bases and J by 2 bases, with 1 base of the junction left unmatched. CDR3 length: 12 amino acids. The V gene's germline CDR1 is SEHNR and CDR2 FQNEAQ (reference sequence). CDR3 in amino acids: CASSDRAYEQYF. The CDR3 coding sequence is TGTGCCAGCAGTGACAGGGCCTACGAGCAGTACTTC.

The chain employs TRBV10-2 and TRBJ2-2, with 7 bases that match TRBD1. The CDR3 runs 16 residues. Germline V gene data show CDR1 as WSHSY and CDR2 as SAAADI. The V and J ends lost 5 bases and 3 bases, in that order; junction bases with no gene match: 9. The DNA for the CDR3 is TGCGCCAGCAGTTCTTTCGACAGGGATGACACCGGGGAGCTGTTTTTT. Residues: CASSSFDRDDTGELFF.

The chain has TRBV27 and TRBJ2-7; D is possibly TRBD1 (5 bases). Trimming cost V 0 bases and J 4 bases, with 10 bases left between them. Germline loops: CDR1 MNHEY, CDR2 SMNVEV (reference sequence). This CDR3 spans 14 amino acids. CDR3 sequence reads: CASSLSRVGYEQYF. Here the CDR3 DNA reads TGTGCCAGCAGTTTATCCAGGGTAGGTTACGAGCAGTACTTC.

The J gene is TRBJ1-4, the V gene TRBV28; 10 positions agree with TRBD1. The CDR3 covers 15 residues. The V segment lost 3 bases and the J segment 6 bases; nucleotides outside the gene matches: 4. Germline CDR1 and CDR2: MDHEN and SYDVKM. The CDR3 DNA is TGTGCCAGCAGTTTCCCTGGGACAGGGGATGAAAAACTGTTTTTT. Encoded protein: CASSFPGTGDEKLFF.

The chain recombines TRBV2 with TRBJ2-5, with 8 bases fitting TRBD1. The CDR3 is 12 amino acids. V lost 5 bases, J lost 7 bases, and 3 bases stayed unmatched. Germline V gives CDR1 SNHLY, CDR2 FYNNEI. The CDR3 bases are TGTGCCAGCAGTCAGGGGGCCGGGACCCAGTACTTC. Its translation: CASSQGAGTQYF.

The chain uses TRBV28 and TRBJ2-7; D not resolved. The germline gives CDR1 MDHEN, CDR2 SYDVKM. This CDR3 has 11 residues. Trimming cost V 8 bases and J 4 bases, with 9 bases left between them. The CDR3 sequence: CASCTGYEQYF. Here the CDR3 DNA reads TGTGCCAGCTGTACCGGTTACGAGCAGTACTTC. The full variable domain, with the rest looked up from reference TRBV28 and TRBJ2-7, is DVKVTQSSRYLVKRTGEKVFLECVQDMDHENMFWYRQDPGLGLRLIYFSYDVKMKEKGDIPEGYSVSREKKERFSLILESASTNQTSMYLCASCTGYEQYFGPGTRLTVT.

V is TRBV6-6 and J is TRBJ2-2, with D perhaps matching TRBD2 (6 bases). The CDR3 is made up of 15 amino acids. CDR1 and CDR2 (germline): MNHNY, SVGAGI (reference sequence). The V and J ends lost 7 bases and 3 bases respectively, with 15 bases between them. CDR3 coding DNA: TGTGCCAGCACCCGAATGCGGGGTGACACCGGGGAGCTGTTTTTT. Its translation: CASTRMRGDTGELFF.

This clone was detected ten times or more. CDR3 amino acids: CASSQKHGGRGGNTIYF. The CDR3, as DNA: TGTGCCAGCAGTCAGAAACACGGGGGGCGCGGTGGAAACACCATATATTTT. The V gene is TRBV13, the J gene TRBJ1-3, with D maybe TRBD1 (6 bases). Per the germline V gene, CDR1 is PRHDT and CDR2 is FYEKMQ (reference sequence). Trimming pared 6 bases from V and 3 bases from J, leaving 21 bases between. The CDR3 runs 17 residues.

The rearrangement links TRBV15 to TRBJ1-2; 7 nucleotides line up with TRBD1. The V gene end was trimmed by 3 bases and the J gene end by 2 bases; junction bases not matched to a gene: 3. Germline CDR1 and CDR2: LNHNV and YYDKDF (reference sequence). CDR3 size: 14 residues. This CDR3 is CATSRPGQNYGYTF. The CDR3 nucleotides read TGTGCCACCAGCAGGCCGGGACAGAACTATGGCTACACCTTC.

The V and J genes are TRBV27 and TRBJ2-2, with 7 bases identical to TRBD2. Germline values: CDR1 MNHEY, CDR2 SMNVEV (reference sequence). V shed 6 bases, J shed 1 base, and the junction held 11 bases outside the gene matches. CDR3 size: 17 residues. CDR3 bases: TGTGCCAGCAGGCGGTCAGGTGGGACTAAGAACACCGGGGAGCTGTTTTTT. Protein sequence: CASRRSGGTKNTGELFF.

The DNA for the CDR3 is TGTGCCAGCAGCGTACAGGGGGCCCACGATGAGCAGTTCTTC. Its protein is CASSVQGAHDEQFF. This chain connects TRBV9 to TRBJ2-1; the match to TRBD1 covers 8 bases. V gave up 1 base and J gave up 8 bases; unmatched junction bases: 5. Germline-derived CDR1 and CDR2 are SGDLS and YYNGEE. This CDR3 contains 14 residues.

This clone has just a few counts. The rearrangement uses TRBV19 and TRBJ2-7; the match to TRBD1 covers 8 bases. Germline V gene lookup returns CDR1 LNHDA and CDR2 SQIVND (reference sequence). The CDR3 runs 15 residues. V lost 6 bases, J lost 2 bases, and 9 bases stayed unmatched. This CDR3 reads CASSTGQGLTYEQYF. The CDR3 region has the DNA TGTGCCAGTAGCACCGGACAGGGCCTTACCTACGAGCAGTACTTC. Full variable domain (missing parts from reference TRBV19 and TRBJ2-7): DGGITQSPKYLFRKEGQNVTLSCEQNLNHDAMYWYRQDPGQGLRLIYYSQIVNDFQKGDIAEGYSVSREKKESFPLTVTSAQKNPTAFYLCASSTGQGLTYEQYFGPGTRLTVT.

The CDR3, as DNA: TGTGCCAGTAGTATAGACTCCGGGTCTCCTGGCTACACCTTC. Translation: CASSIDSGSPGYTF. V is TRBV19 and J is TRBJ1-2; D call uncertain. There are 14 residues in the CDR3. The germline V gene has CDR1 LNHDA and CDR2 SQIVND (reference sequence). Trimming shortened V by 0 bases and J by 7 bases, and 12 bases separated the two germline ends. Combining the CDR3 with reference TRBV19 and TRBJ1-2 gives the whole variable domain DGGITQSPKYLFRKEGQNVTLSCEQNLNHDAMYWYRQDPGQGLRLIYYSQIVNDFQKGDIAEGYSVSREKKESFPLTVTSAQKNPTAFYLCASSIDSGSPGYTFGSGTRLTVV.